This entry features one TCR beta chain sequence. Its specificity is unknown. The data are from a study of CD8 T cells in Susac syndrome. Study observations and caveats: The study acknowledged a relatively small number of individuals in its TCR sequencing and HLA analysis.

V dropped 7 bases and J dropped 2; count of bases not matched to a gene: 6. This CDR3 region has 15 residues. Looked up from germline, CDR1 is MNHNS and CDR2 is SASEGT. A quantity of about 0.5 to 1 ug RNA underwent reverse transcription using random hexamers. Amplification of the TCR beta CDR3 was carried out by immunoSEQ multiplex PCR, which spanned a total of 54 Vbeta and 13 Jbeta segments. TCRdb fed the immunoSEQ multiplex PCR reads into MiXCR, producing one record per CDR3 protein. The sample records 110,000 or so distinct CDR3 sequences, around 94% being singletons. Relapsing-remitting disease, either stable or active, was present in the treatment-naive patients who were the multiple sclerosis controls. The CD8+ and CD4+ T cells were isolated magnetically using a negative isolation approach, whereas the TEMRA cells were enriched by FACS.

The J gene is TRBJ2-1, the V gene TRBV6-1, with 9 positions matching TRBD2. This clonotype was obtained from a human donor with multiple sclerosis. Sequencing used CD4+ T cells from PBMCs. The CDR3 protein is CASTTSGGPYNEQFF. The DNA of the CDR3 is TGTGCCAGCACAACAAGCGGGGGGCCCTACAATGAGCAGTTCTTC.